The text below deals with one T cell receptor beta chain. This clone was found once. There is no known antigen for this receptor. No qualities accompany the bases; no much larger clone lies one base away. This entry comes from a study of T cell changes during pregnancy in multiple sclerosis (dated by TCRdb to between 2018 and 2021). In terms of the full investigation: The study examined how the T cell repertoire changed over the course of pregnancy in women with multiple sclerosis.

Receptors were amplified or captured by the immunoSEQ multiplex PCR assay. TCRdb re-hosts the immuneACCESS table, in-frame sequences only. Its copies lack some clones; in the studies checked, an unresolved V gene accounts for under half of them, and the cause for the rest is not known. This sample holds 35,000 to 50,000 clones; nearly 90% were observed only once. 0.75% to 1% of the sample belongs to the ten largest clones. This TCR came from a female donor with multiple sclerosis, enrolled in a pregnancy study. The source material was CD4+ T cells from peripheral blood mononuclear cells, sampled after pregnancy.

At the DNA level, the sequence is TGCGCCAGCAGCTTATCGACAGGATCGAACCTGGAGACCCAGTACTTC. This gives the protein CASSLSTGSNLETQYF. The chain is made from TRBV5-1 and TRBJ2-5, with TRBD1 as a weak D call on 6 bases. The CDR3, from cysteine to phenylalanine, totals 16 residues. The only DNA kept is the CDR3, 48 bases in frame from the first base. The CDR1 and CDR2 encoded by the germline V gene are SGHRS and YFSETQ. V is pared back by 2 bases and J by 5 bases, with 19 bases lying between the germline termini.